Presented here are 8 T cell receptor beta chains from one specimen sequenced in a study of beta chain features in type 1 diabetes. Study-wide results and limits: For Type 1 diabetes patients, all four CD4+ subsets carried TCRB CDR3s that were moderately but significantly shorter.

All of the isolated RNA was reverse transcribed, so expressed TCRB transcripts were sequenced. Method: immunoSEQ multiplex PCR; TCRdb's copy keeps in-frame clones and lacks some. Of 300,000 to 400,000 clones listed, over 7% are singletons. These receptors have no identified antigens. Material: central memory CD4+ T cells from blood. These receptor sequences come from a man aged 30 to 45 with type 1 diabetes.

This chain connects TRBV29-1 to TRBJ2-1, with TRBD1 matching 9 bases. Germline-derived CDR1 and CDR2 are SQVTM and ANQGSEA. J was trimmed by 0 bases and V by 7 bases; bases with no gene match: 19. The CDR3 is 19 amino acids. The CDR3 DNA reads as TGCAGCGCGCGAAGGGGGACAGGGTGGACTATGGGCTCCTACAATGAGCAGTTCTTC. Translation: CSARRGTGWTMGSYNEQFF.

There are a few counts of this clone. The J gene is TRBJ2-7, the V gene TRBV6-5, with a possible D match to TRBD2 (6 bases). The CDR3 is 14 residues long. Germline loops: CDR1 MNHEY, CDR2 SVGAGI. V was cut by 0 bases and J by 3 bases, with 9 bases left in between. Here the CDR3 reads CASSYSREVYEQYF. The CDR3 DNA reads as TGTGCCAGCAGTTACTCGAGGGAGGTCTACGAGCAGTACTTC.

The chain couples TRBV7-2 to TRBJ2-5, with D tentatively TRBD2 (6 bases). The germline V gene encodes CDR1 SGHTA and CDR2 FQGNSA. CDR3 length equals 16 residues. The V gene lost 2 bases and the J gene lost 4 bases, with 17 bases spanning the gap. The CDR3 coding sequence is TGTGCCAGCAGCTTAAGGGCTGGGCGGGGTGGAGAGACCCAGTACTTC. It codes for CASSLRAGRGGETQYF.

This chain uses TRBV19 with TRBJ2-3; the D gene is possibly TRBD1 (6 bases). The CDR3 is made up of 14 amino acids. Germline V gives CDR1 LNHDA, CDR2 SQIVND (reference sequence). Trimming left V 1 base short and J 5 bases short, with 10 bases between. The CDR3 DNA reads as TGTGCCAGTAGTATAGGGCCAGGGGTAGATACGCAGTATTTT. It specifies CASSIGPGVDTQYF.

V gene TRBV10-2 combines with J gene TRBJ1-1; 8 nucleotides align to TRBD1. Germline V gene lookup returns CDR1 WSHSY and CDR2 SAAADI. CDR3 length equals 15 residues. Trimming removed 5 bases from V and 3 bases from J; junction bases left unmatched: 8. The CDR3 protein is CASSTSGQGDTEAFF. As DNA, the CDR3 is TGCGCCAGCAGTACCTCAGGACAGGGCGACACTGAAGCTTTCTTT.

This clone was seen more than once but under ten times. CDR3 nucleotides: TGTGCCAGCAGCTTCAGGGTGGACGGGAGCACAGATACGCAGTATTTT. Residues: CASSFRVDGSTDTQYF. The V call is TRBV7-2, the J call TRBJ2-3; the D gene is possibly TRBD1 (5 bases). The germline V and J ends were trimmed by 3 bases and 0 bases, with 13 bases remaining between them. The CDR3 has 16 amino acids. Germline CDR1 SGHTA, CDR2 FQGNSA.

This clone was counted a single time. The rearrangement uses TRBV9 and TRBJ2-7; 7 nucleotides align to TRBD1. This CDR3 region has 14 residues. Unmatched junction bases numbered 6, after V lost 0 bases and J lost 6 bases. Germline CDR1 and CDR2: SGDLS and YYNGEE. The CDR3 DNA sequence: TGTGCCAGCAGCGTAGGAGACAGGGTGGGCGAGCAGTACTTC. The encoded protein is CASSVGDRVGEQYF.

This clone appeared a few times. This chain uses TRBV2 with TRBJ2-2; D is ambiguous. CDR3 length: 15 residues. The V gene's germline CDR1 is SNHLY and CDR2 FYNNEI. Trimming stripped 6 bases from V and 0 bases from J, with 11 bases between. The CDR3 DNA follows: TGTGCCAGCAGCCCCACGGGCGCGAACACCGGGGAGCTGTTTTTT. It codes for CASSPTGANTGELFF.